These T cell receptor beta chains were read from a single sample in a study of T cell responses to AZD1222 COVID-19 vaccine. The data were produced by immunoSEQ multiplex PCR, yet TCRdb's version contains in-frame clones alone and is incomplete. This table holds over 200,000 clones, roughly 94% found once. The sequencing here drew on peripheral blood, taken 28 days after the second dose of the MenACWY control vaccine. The receptors originated from an adult who received the MenACWY meningococcal vaccine as a control. CDR3s include the opening cysteine and the closing phenylalanine or tryptophan. The order of the fields is CDR3 length, clone size, V gene, D gene, J gene, CDR3 DNA, CDR3 protein. D genes are given only for firm matches. Not all rows give a size; the values are once, few, many and, for expanded clones, a class.

length: 11
size: .
V: TRBV19
D: .
J: TRBJ1-2
DNA: TGTGCCACCGAGGTTAACTATGGCTACACCTTC
CDR3: CATEVNYGYTF

length: 16
size: .
V: TRBV30
D: TRBD1
J: TRBJ1-1
DNA: TGTGCCTGGAGTTCGGGGACAGGAGGAGGTTACACTGAAGCTTTCTTT
CDR3: CAWSSGTGGGYTEAFF

length: 15
size: .
V: TRBV6-6
D: TRBD1
J: TRBJ1-2
DNA: TGTGCCAGCAGTCCCGGGACAGGGAAGGGGTATGGCTACACCTTC
CDR3: CASSPGTGKGYGYTF

length: 14
size: .
V: TRBV6-5
D: .
J: TRBJ1-2
DNA: TGTGCCAGCAGTCCCCAAGGCCTCCTCTATGGCTACACCTTC
CDR3: CASSPQGLLYGYTF

length: 17
size: .
V: TRBV7-8
D: .
J: TRBJ1-2
DNA: TGTGCCAGCAGCTTCGGACCTCGGGTAGGGGGTGGCTATGGCTACACCTTC
CDR3: CASSFGPRVGGGYGYTF

length: 15
size: .
V: TRBV5-6
D: TRBD1
J: TRBJ1-2
DNA: TGTGCCAGCAGCCGACGGACAGGGGGTGTCTATGGCTACACCTTC
CDR3: CASSRRTGGVYGYTF

length: 16
size: .
V: TRBV4-2
D: .
J: TRBJ2-2
DNA: TGTGCCAGCAGCCAAGATTGGCCACCCCGGGGCGGGGAGCTGTTTTTT
CDR3: CASSQDWPPRGGELFF

length: 14
size: once
V: TRBV29-1
D: .
J: TRBJ2-7
DNA: TGCAGCGTTGAAGACCGGAGGGGCACCTACGAGCAGTACTTC
CDR3: CSVEDRRGTYEQYF

length: 14
size: .
V: TRBV28
D: .
J: TRBJ1-1
DNA: TGTGCCAGCAGTTTAGACAACATGAACACTGAAGCTTTCTTT
CDR3: CASSLDNMNTEAFF

length: 16
size: .
V: TRBV19
D: TRBD2
J: TRBJ2-7
DNA: TGTGCCAGTAGTATCCCCACAGCGGGAGAGTGGGGCGAGCAGTACTTC
CDR3: CASSIPTAGEWGEQYF

length: 17
size: .
V: TRBV28
D: .
J: TRBJ2-1
DNA: TGTGCCAGCAGTTTTCGAGGGAGCGCACATAAAGACAATGAGCAGTTCTTC
CDR3: CASSFRGSAHKDNEQFF

length: 16
size: .
V: TRBV7-9
D: TRBD1
J: TRBJ2-4
DNA: TGTGCCAGCAGTGACGGGACAGCTCTAGCCAAAAACATTCAGTACTTC
CDR3: CASSDGTALAKNIQYF

length: 13
size: .
V: TRBV5-6
D: .
J: TRBJ1-2
DNA: TGTGCCAGCACCCCCGGGGCTAACTATGGCTACACCTTC
CDR3: CASTPGANYGYTF

length: 9
size: .
V: TRBV29-1
D: .
J: TRBJ1-5
DNA: TGCAGCGTTGATGGGCCCCAGCATTTT
CDR3: CSVDGPQHF

length: 13
size: few
V: TRBV30
D: .
J: TRBJ2-7
DNA: TGTGCCTGGAGTGTAGGCAGCGGCTACGAGCAGTACTTC
CDR3: CAWSVGSGYEQYF

length: 15
size: few
V: TRBV19
D: TRBD1
J: TRBJ1-2
DNA: TGTGCCAGTAGTAGCGACAGGGATGGATTCTATGGCTACACCTTC
CDR3: CASSSDRDGFYGYTF

length: 13
size: .
V: TRBV5-3
D: .
J: TRBJ1-1
DNA: TGTGCCAGAAGCTTGTCCCCCGCGGATGAAGCTTTCTTT
CDR3: CARSLSPADEAFF

length: 14
size: .
V: TRBV5-1
D: TRBD1
J: TRBJ2-7
DNA: TGCGCCAGCAGCTCCTCCGGGACAGGGCTCGAGCAGTACTTC
CDR3: CASSSSGTGLEQYF

length: 15
size: .
V: TRBV5-1
D: TRBD2
J: TRBJ2-3
DNA: TGCGCCAGCAGCGCCACTAGCGGGGGAGCAGATACGCAGTATTTT
CDR3: CASSATSGGADTQYF

length: 16
size: .
V: TRBV28
D: .
J: TRBJ2-7
DNA: TGTGCCAGCAGCGCCAGGCCATACAGGGCCCCCTACGAGCAGTACTTC
CDR3: CASSARPYRAPYEQYF

length: 15
size: .
V: TRBV7-2
D: .
J: TRBJ2-7
DNA: TGTGCCAGCAGCTTAACTCAGGGGCTCTCCTACGAGCAGTACTTC
CDR3: CASSLTQGLSYEQYF

length: 15
size: .
V: TRBV10-3
D: .
J: TRBJ2-1
DNA: TGTGCCATCAGTCCAGCAGGGTCCTCCTACAATGAGCAGTTCTTC
CDR3: CAISPAGSSYNEQFF

length: 17
size: .
V: TRBV27
D: TRBD1
J: TRBJ1-2
DNA: TGTGCCAGCAGTTTTTTTCCCGGGGACAGCTATAACTATGGCTACACCTTC
CDR3: CASSFFPGDSYNYGYTF

length: 14
size: few
V: TRBV5-1
D: .
J: TRBJ1-6
DNA: TGCGCCAGCAGCTGGGGTTCCTATAATTCACCCCTCCACTTT
CDR3: CASSWGSYNSPLHF

length: 15
size: .
V: TRBV19
D: .
J: TRBJ1-2
DNA: TGTGCCAGTAGTACCTCGTGGCACAGCGGCTATGGCTACACCTTC
CDR3: CASSTSWHSGYGYTF

length: 14
size: .
V: TRBV5-5
D: .
J: TRBJ1-2
DNA: TGTGCCAGCAGCTTGGCCTTAGCTAACTATGGCTACACCTTC
CDR3: CASSLALANYGYTF

length: 16
size: .
V: TRBV7-6
D: TRBD2
J: TRBJ2-1
DNA: TGTGCCAGCAGCTCCCGGACTAGCGGGAGCTTTAATGAGCAGTTCTTC
CDR3: CASSSRTSGSFNEQFF

length: 15
size: .
V: TRBV27
D: TRBD1
J: TRBJ1-2
DNA: TGTGCCAGCAGTACGTTACCCGACAGGGGCTATGGCTACACCTTC
CDR3: CASSTLPDRGYGYTF

length: 14
size: .
V: TRBV13
D: .
J: TRBJ2-5
DNA: TGTGCCAGCAGCTCTAAGCGTCGAGACGAGACCCAGTACTTC
CDR3: CASSSKRRDETQYF

length: 13
size: .
V: TRBV6-4
D: .
J: TRBJ1-1
DNA: TGTGCCAGCAGTGACAGAATGAACACTGAAGCTTTCTTT
CDR3: CASSDRMNTEAFF

length: 14
size: .
V: TRBV24-1
D: TRBD1
J: TRBJ1-5
DNA: TGTGCCACCGGGGACAGGCGTAGCAATCAGCCCCAGCATTTT
CDR3: CATGDRRSNQPQHF

length: 15
size: once
V: TRBV7-2
D: TRBD2
J: TRBJ2-7
DNA: TGTGCCAGCAGCCCAACCGGACTAGCGGTCTACGAGCAGTACTTC
CDR3: CASSPTGLAVYEQYF

length: 13
size: .
V: TRBV27
D: .
J: TRBJ1-1
DNA: TGTGCCAGCAGTTCGGACAGTAACACTGAAGCTTTCTTT
CDR3: CASSSDSNTEAFF

length: 16
size: .
V: TRBV7-9
D: .
J: TRBJ2-7
DNA: TGTGCCAGCAGCCACGCCGCTGGGAAGGGGGTCTACGAGCAGTACTTC
CDR3: CASSHAAGKGVYEQYF

length: 12
size: .
V: TRBV7-6
D: .
J: TRBJ1-2
DNA: TGTGCCAGCAGCCCGGACGGAAGGGGCTACACCTTC
CDR3: CASSPDGRGYTF

length: 14
size: .
V: TRBV3-1/TRBV3-2
D: .
J: TRBJ1-1
DNA: TGTGCCAGCAGCCAAAGGGGCTCGAGCACTGAAGCTTTCTTT
CDR3: CASSQRGSSTEAFF

length: 15
size: .
V: TRBV6-5
D: TRBD1
J: TRBJ2-7
DNA: TGTGCCAGCAGAGCACAGGGGCTCCGCGGTCTCGAGCAGTACTTC
CDR3: CASRAQGLRGLEQYF

length: 15
size: .
V: TRBV28
D: .
J: TRBJ1-5
DNA: TGTGCCAGCAGTTTACCCGCCCCGGGGAATCAGCCCCAGCATTTT
CDR3: CASSLPAPGNQPQHF

length: 13
size: .
V: TRBV3-1/TRBV3-2
D: .
J: TRBJ2-7
DNA: TGTGCCAGCAGCCAATTAGGGACCTACGAGCAGTACTTC
CDR3: CASSQLGTYEQYF

length: 14
size: few
V: TRBV14
D: .
J: TRBJ1-1
DNA: TGTGCCAGCAGCCAAAACACAGCGAACACTGAAGCTTTCTTT
CDR3: CASSQNTANTEAFF

length: 18
size: .
V: TRBV6-2/TRBV6-3
D: .
J: TRBJ2-2
DNA: TGTGCCAGCAGTTACTCTACCCGGGACACCAAGAACACCGGGGAGCTGTTTTTT
CDR3: CASSYSTRDTKNTGELFF

length: 11
size: .
V: TRBV5-6
D: .
J: TRBJ1-1
DNA: TGTGCCAGCAGCCAGACCACTGAAGCTTTCTTT
CDR3: CASSQTTEAFF

length: 14
size: .
V: TRBV11-1
D: TRBD1
J: TRBJ2-3
DNA: TGTGCCAGCACCCCGGACAGGGGAACAGATACGCAGTATTTT
CDR3: CASTPDRGTDTQYF

length: 18
size: .
V: TRBV5-1
D: .
J: TRBJ2-3
DNA: TGCGCCAGCAGCTTGGGGGTCGGCCAGGGGACTAGCACAGATACGCAGTATTTT
CDR3: CASSLGVGQGTSTDTQYF

length: 14
size: .
V: TRBV5-6
D: .
J: TRBJ1-2
DNA: TGTGCCAGCAGCGTGACAGGTAGTGTCTATGGCTACACCTTC
CDR3: CASSVTGSVYGYTF

length: 13
size: .
V: TRBV7-9
D: .
J: TRBJ2-1
DNA: TGTGCCAGCAGCTTCGCGGAGGGCAATGAGCAGTTCTTC
CDR3: CASSFAEGNEQFF

length: 16
size: .
V: TRBV9
D: .
J: TRBJ1-4
DNA: TGTGCCAGCAGCGTAGGAGGACGAGACTTTAATGAAAAACTGTTTTTT
CDR3: CASSVGGRDFNEKLFF

length: 16
size: .
V: TRBV11-2
D: TRBD2
J: TRBJ2-7
DNA: TGTGCCAGCAGCTGGAAGCGGGGGGCTAAATCCTACGAGCAGTACTTC
CDR3: CASSWKRGAKSYEQYF

length: 17
size: .
V: TRBV6-2/TRBV6-3
D: .
J: TRBJ2-1
DNA: TGTGCCAGCAGTTACCCCACCGACGCGAGCTCCTACAATGAGCAGTTCTTC
CDR3: CASSYPTDASSYNEQFF

length: 14
size: .
V: TRBV6-5
D: TRBD1
J: TRBJ1-1
DNA: TGTGCCAGCAGTCCTGGACCGGACAGGGAGGAAGCTTTCTTT
CDR3: CASSPGPDREEAFF

length: 14
size: .
V: TRBV28
D: TRBD2
J: TRBJ2-7
DNA: TGTGCCAGCAGTTACAGCGGGGGGATCTACGAGCAGTACTTC
CDR3: CASSYSGGIYEQYF

length: 14
size: .
V: TRBV9
D: .
J: TRBJ2-7
DNA: TGTGCCAGCAGCGCCCGTCGGGACTCCTACGAGCAGTACTTC
CDR3: CASSARRDSYEQYF

length: 17
size: .
V: TRBV7-9
D: TRBD1
J: TRBJ2-3
DNA: TGTGCCAGCAGCTTAGAAAGGTCCAGGGGGCACACAGATACGCAGTATTTT
CDR3: CASSLERSRGHTDTQYF

length: 15
size: once
V: TRBV5-1
D: .
J: TRBJ1-4
DNA: TGCGCCAGCAGCCCGGAGGGCGCAGGTAATGAAAAACTGTTTTTT
CDR3: CASSPEGAGNEKLFF

length: 16
size: once
V: TRBV18
D: TRBD1
J: TRBJ1-5
DNA: TGTGCCAGCTCACCTTCAACAGGGGGGAGCAATCAGCCCCAGCATTTT
CDR3: CASSPSTGGSNQPQHF

length: 14
size: once
V: TRBV28
D: TRBD2
J: TRBJ2-5
DNA: TGTGCCAGCAGTTTGGCACTAGCGGGAGGGGCCCAGTACTTC
CDR3: CASSLALAGGAQYF

length: 13
size: .
V: TRBV6-2/TRBV6-3
D: .
J: TRBJ2-3
DNA: TGTGCCAGCAGCCCCCTCGAGGCGGATACGCAGTATTTT
CDR3: CASSPLEADTQYF

length: 14
size: .
V: TRBV7-3
D: TRBD1
J: TRBJ2-3
DNA: TGTGCCAGCAGCTTGTACTTACAGGGGGATACGCAGTATTTT
CDR3: CASSLYLQGDTQYF

length: 17
size: .
V: TRBV27
D: .
J: TRBJ1-1
DNA: TGTGCCAGCAGTTTAACTCCCAGGGAGGGACGGCGGACTGAAGCTTTCTTT
CDR3: CASSLTPREGRRTEAFF